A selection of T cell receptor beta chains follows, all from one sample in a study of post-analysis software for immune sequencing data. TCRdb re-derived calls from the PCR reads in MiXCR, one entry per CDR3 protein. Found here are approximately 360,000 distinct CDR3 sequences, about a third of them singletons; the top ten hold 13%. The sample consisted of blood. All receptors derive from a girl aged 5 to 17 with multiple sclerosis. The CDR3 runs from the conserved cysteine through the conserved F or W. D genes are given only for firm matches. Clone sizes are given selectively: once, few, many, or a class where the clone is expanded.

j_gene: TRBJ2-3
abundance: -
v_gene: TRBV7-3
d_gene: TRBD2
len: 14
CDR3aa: CASSWSGGLDTQYF
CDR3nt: TGTGCCAGCAGCTGGAGCGGGGGGTTAGATACGCAGTATTTT

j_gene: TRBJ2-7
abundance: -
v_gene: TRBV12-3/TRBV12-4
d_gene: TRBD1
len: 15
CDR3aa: CASSFGRGLSYEQYF
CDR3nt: TGTGCCAGCAGTTTCGGCAGGGGGCTTTCCTACGAGCAGTACTTC

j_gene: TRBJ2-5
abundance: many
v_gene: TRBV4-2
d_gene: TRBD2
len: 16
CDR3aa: CASSRDASGGQETQYF
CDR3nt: TGTGCCAGCAGCCGGGACGCTAGCGGGGGACAAGAGACCCAGTACTTC

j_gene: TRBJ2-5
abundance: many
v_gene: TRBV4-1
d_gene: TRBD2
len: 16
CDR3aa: CASSQDNVGGQETQYF
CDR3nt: TGCGCCAGCAGCCAAGATAATGTGGGGGGGCAAGAGACCCAGTACTTC

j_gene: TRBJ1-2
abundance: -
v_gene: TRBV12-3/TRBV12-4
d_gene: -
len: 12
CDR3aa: CASSLQSYGYTF
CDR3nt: TGTGCCAGCAGCCTACAGAGCTATGGCTACACCTTC

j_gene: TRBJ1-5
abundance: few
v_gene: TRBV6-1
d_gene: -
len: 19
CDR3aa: CASRPPGSGDRYSNQPQHF
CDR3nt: TGTGCCAGCAGGCCCCCCGGATCAGGGGACCGTTATAGCAATCAGCCCCAGCATTTT

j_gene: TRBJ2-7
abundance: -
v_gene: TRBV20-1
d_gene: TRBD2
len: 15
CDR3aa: CSARLSGGNSYEQYF
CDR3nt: TGCAGTGCTAGACTGAGCGGGGGGAACTCCTACGAGCAGTACTTC

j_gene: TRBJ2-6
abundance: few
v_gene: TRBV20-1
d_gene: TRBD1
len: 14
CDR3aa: CSANRGSGANVLTF
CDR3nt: TGCAGTGCTAACAGGGGATCTGGGGCCAACGTCCTGACTTTC

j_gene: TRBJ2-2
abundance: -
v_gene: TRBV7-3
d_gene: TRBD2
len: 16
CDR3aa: CASSLYTGGNTRELFF
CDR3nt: TGTGCCAGCAGCTTATACACCGGGGGGAACACCAGGGAGCTGTTTTTT

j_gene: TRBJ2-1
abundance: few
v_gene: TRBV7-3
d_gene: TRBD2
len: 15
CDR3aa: CASSLRGGEYYEQFF
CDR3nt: TGTGCCAGCAGCTTAAGGGGAGGGGAGTACTATGAGCAGTTCTTC

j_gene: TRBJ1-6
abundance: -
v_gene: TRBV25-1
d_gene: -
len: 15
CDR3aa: CASSAAAGYHSPLHF
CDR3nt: TGTGCCAGCAGTGCCGCGGCAGGGTATCATTCACCCCTCCACTTT

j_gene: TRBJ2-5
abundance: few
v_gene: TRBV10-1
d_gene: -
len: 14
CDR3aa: CASSRGSIGETQYF
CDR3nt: TGCGCCAGCAGCCGCGGGTCTATTGGTGAGACCCAGTACTTC

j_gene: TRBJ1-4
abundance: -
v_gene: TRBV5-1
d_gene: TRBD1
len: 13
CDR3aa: CASSPGQDGKLFF
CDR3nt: TGCGCCAGCAGCCCTGGACAGGATGGAAAACTGTTTTTT

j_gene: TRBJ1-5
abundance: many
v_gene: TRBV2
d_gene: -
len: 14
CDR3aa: CASSEREDFQPQHF
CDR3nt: TGTGCCAGCAGTGAAAGGGAGGATTTTCAGCCCCAGCATTTT

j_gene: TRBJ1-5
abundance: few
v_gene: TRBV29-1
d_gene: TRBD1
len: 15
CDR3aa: CSVAEQGYDNQPQHF
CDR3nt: TGCAGCGTTGCCGAACAGGGGTACGACAATCAGCCCCAGCATTTT

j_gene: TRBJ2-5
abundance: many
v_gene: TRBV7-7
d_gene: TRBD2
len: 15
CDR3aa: CASSLGLAGKETQYF
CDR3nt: TGTGCTAGCAGCTTAGGACTAGCGGGTAAAGAGACCCAGTACTTC

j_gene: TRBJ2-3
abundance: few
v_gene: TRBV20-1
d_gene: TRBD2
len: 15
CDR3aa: CSVRGTSGGTDTQYF
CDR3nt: TGCAGTGTTAGGGGCACTAGCGGCGGCACAGATACGCAGTATTTT

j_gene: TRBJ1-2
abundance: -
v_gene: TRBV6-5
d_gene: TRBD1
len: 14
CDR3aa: CASSYNRGLYGYTF
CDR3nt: TGTGCCAGCAGCTACAACAGGGGGCTCTATGGCTACACCTTC

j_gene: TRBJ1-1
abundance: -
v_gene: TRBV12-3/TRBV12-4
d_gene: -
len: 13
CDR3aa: CASSPTTNTEAFF
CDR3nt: TGTGCCAGCAGCCCAACAACGAACACTGAAGCTTTCTTT

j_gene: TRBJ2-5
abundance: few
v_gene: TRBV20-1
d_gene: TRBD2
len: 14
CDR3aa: CSAGLAGGQETQYF
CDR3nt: TGCAGTGCTGGACTAGCGGGGGGTCAAGAGACCCAGTACTTC

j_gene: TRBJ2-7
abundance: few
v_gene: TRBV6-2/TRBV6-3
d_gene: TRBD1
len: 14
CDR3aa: CASSGTGGSYEQYF
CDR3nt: TGTGCCAGCTCCGGGACAGGGGGCTCCTACGAGCAGTACTTC

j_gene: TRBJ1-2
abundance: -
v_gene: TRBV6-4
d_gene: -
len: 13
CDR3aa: CASSDSPGYGYTF
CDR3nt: TGTGCCAGCAGTGACTCCCCAGGCTATGGCTACACCTTC

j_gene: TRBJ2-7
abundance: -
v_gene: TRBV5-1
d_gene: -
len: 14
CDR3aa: CASSLEGTLYEQYF
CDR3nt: TGCGCCAGCAGCTTGGAGGGGACACTTTACGAGCAGTACTTC

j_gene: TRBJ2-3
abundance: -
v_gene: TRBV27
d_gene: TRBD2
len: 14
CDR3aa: CASSLSGGLKAQYF
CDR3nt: TGTGCCAGCAGTCTGAGCGGGGGTCTTAAGGCGCAGTATTTT

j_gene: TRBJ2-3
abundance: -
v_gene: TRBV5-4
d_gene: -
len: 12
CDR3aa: CASSLKGRSRYF
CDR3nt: TGTGCCAGCAGCTTGAAGGGCAGGTCGCGGTATTTT

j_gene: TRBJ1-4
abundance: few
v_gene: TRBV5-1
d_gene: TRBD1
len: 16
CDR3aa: CASSLRQGATNEKLFF
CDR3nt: TGCGCCAGCAGCTTGCGACAGGGGGCAACTAATGAAAAACTGTTTTTT

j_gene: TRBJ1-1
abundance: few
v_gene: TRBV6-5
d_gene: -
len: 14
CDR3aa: CASSLKGRNTEAFF
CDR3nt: TGTGCCAGCAGTTTAAAAGGAAGGAACACTGAAGCTTTCTTT

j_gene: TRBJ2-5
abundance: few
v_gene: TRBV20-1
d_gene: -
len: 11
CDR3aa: CSAMGVETQYF
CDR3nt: TGCAGTGCCATGGGGGTAGAGACCCAGTACTTC

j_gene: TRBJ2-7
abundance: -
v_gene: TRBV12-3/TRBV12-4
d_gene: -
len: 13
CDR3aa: CASSSRSDYEQYF
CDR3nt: TGTGCCAGCAGCTCCAGATCAGACTACGAGCAGTACTTC

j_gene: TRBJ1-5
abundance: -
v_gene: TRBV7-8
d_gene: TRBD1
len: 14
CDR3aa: CASSATGDRQPQHF
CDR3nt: TGTGCCAGCAGCGCAACAGGGGACCGTCAGCCCCAGCATTTT

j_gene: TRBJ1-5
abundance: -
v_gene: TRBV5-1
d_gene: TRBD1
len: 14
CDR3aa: CASSLITGEQPQHF
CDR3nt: TGCGCCAGCAGCTTGATCACAGGGGAGCAGCCCCAGCATTTT

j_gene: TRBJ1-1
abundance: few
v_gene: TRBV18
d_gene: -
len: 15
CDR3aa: CASSPRAEVTTEAFF
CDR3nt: TGTGCCAGCTCACCCAGGGCAGAGGTTACTACTGAAGCTTTCTTT

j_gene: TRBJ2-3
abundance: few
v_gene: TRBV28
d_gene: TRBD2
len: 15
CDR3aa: CASGWTSGSTDTQYF
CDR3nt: TGTGCCAGCGGCTGGACTAGCGGTAGCACAGATACGCAGTATTTT

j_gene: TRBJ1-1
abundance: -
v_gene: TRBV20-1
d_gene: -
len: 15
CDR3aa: CSVFRAGAGNTEAFF
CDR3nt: TGCAGTGTCTTCAGGGCAGGGGCAGGGAACACTGAAGCTTTCTTT

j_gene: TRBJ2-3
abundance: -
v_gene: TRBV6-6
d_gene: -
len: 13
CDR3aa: CASSTGTSGTQYF
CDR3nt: TGTGCCAGCAGTACCGGGACATCGGGGACGCAGTATTTT

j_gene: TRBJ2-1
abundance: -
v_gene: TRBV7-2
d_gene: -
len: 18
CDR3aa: CASSSGSGIYSPYNEQFF
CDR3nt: TGTGCCAGCAGCTCCGGATCCGGGATATACTCGCCCTACAATGAGCAGTTCTTC

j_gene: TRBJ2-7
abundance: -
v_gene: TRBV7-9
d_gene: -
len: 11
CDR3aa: CASSSGQLEYF
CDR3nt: TGTGCCAGCAGCTCCGGACAGTTAGAGTACTTC

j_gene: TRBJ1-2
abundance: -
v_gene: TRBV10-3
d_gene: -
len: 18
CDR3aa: CAISPGTLGPLLNYGYTF
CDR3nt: TGTGCCATCAGCCCCGGGACTTTAGGGCCCCTTCTAAACTATGGCTACACCTTC

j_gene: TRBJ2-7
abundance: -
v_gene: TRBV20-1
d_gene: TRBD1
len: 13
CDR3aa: CSARDGTVYEQYF
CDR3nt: TGCAGTGCTAGAGACGGGACAGTCTACGAGCAGTACTTC

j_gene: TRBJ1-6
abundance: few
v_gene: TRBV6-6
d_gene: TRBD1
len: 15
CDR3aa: CASSSRQGGRSPLHF
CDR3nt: TGTGCCAGCAGTTCGCGACAGGGTGGTCGTTCACCCCTCCACTTT

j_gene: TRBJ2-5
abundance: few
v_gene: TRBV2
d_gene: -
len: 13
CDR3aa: CASSGRGTETQYF
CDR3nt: TGTGCCAGCAGTGGCAGGGGAACAGAGACCCAGTACTTC

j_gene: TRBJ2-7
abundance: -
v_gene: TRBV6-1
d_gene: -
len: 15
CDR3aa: CASSEGGRQGGEQYF
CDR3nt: TGTGCCAGCAGTGAAGGGGGTCGGCAGGGGGGCGAGCAGTACTTC

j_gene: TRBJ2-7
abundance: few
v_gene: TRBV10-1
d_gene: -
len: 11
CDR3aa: CASGDNYEQYF
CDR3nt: TGCGCCAGCGGAGACAACTACGAGCAGTACTTC

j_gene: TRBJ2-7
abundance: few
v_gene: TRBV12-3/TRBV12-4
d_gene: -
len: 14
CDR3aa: CASSFSGYSYEQYF
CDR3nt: TGTGCCAGCAGTTTTAGCGGTTACTCCTACGAGCAGTACTTC

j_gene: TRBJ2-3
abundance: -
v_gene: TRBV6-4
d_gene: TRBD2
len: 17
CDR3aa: CASSELAGAGGTDTQYF
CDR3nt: TGTGCCAGCAGTGAACTAGCGGGGGCCGGAGGCACAGATACGCAGTATTTT

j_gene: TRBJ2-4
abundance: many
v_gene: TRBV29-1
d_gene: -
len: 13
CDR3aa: CSVVGVAKNIQYF
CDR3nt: TGCAGCGTTGTGGGTGTAGCCAAAAACATTCAGTACTTC

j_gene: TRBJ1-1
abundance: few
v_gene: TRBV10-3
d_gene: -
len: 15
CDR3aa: CAIGGTPDKDTEAFF
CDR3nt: TGTGCCATCGGAGGGACACCGGATAAGGACACTGAAGCTTTCTTT

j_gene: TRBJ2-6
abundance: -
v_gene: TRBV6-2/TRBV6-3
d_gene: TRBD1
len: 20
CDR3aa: CASSWDSPRFGSSGANVLTF
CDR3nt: TGTGCCAGCAGTTGGGACAGCCCACGCTTCGGCAGCTCTGGGGCCAACGTCCTGACTTTC

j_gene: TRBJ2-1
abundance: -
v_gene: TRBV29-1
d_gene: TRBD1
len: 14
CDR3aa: CSAQRQGGYNEQFF
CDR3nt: TGCAGCGCACAAAGACAGGGGGGATACAATGAGCAGTTCTTC

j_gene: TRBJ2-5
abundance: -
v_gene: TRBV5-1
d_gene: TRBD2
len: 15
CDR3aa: CASSLAGLAEETQYF
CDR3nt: TGCGCCAGCAGCTTGGCCGGACTAGCGGAAGAGACCCAGTACTTC

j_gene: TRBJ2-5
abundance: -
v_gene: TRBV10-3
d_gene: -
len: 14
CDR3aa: CAIRVGQTQETQYF
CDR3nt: TGTGCCATCAGAGTTGGCCAAACCCAAGAGACCCAGTACTTC